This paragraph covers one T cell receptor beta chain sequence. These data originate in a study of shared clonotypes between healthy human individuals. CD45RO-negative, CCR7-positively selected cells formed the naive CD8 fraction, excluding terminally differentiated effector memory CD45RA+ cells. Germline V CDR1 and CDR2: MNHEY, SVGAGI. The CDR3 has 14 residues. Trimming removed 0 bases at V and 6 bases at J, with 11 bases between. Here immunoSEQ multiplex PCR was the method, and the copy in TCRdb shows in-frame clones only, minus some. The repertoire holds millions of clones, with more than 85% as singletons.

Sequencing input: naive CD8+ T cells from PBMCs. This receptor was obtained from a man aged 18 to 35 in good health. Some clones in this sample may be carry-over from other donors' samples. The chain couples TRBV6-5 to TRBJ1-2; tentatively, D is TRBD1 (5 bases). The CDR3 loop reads CASSYSGTGHGYTF. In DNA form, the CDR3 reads TGTGCCAGCAGTTACTCGGGAACAGGACATGGCTACACCTTC.